The clone carrying this TCR beta chain came up many times. This specimen comes from a study of early T cells in non-severe SARS-CoV-2 infection. Via MiXCR, TCRdb re-called the 5' RACE reads, giving one row per CDR3 protein. Of around 50,000 distinct CDR3 sequences in the sample, approximately 10% were seen once. Trimming cost V 6 bases and J 0 bases; bases outside gene matches: 2. The CDR3 extends over 14 amino acids. The receptor's source is an adult who was a healthcare worker with PCR-confirmed SARS-CoV-2 infection or an uninfected control (not recorded which). Sequenced input: whole blood. V gene TRBV12-3 or TRBV12-4 combines with J gene TRBJ2-3; 8 positions match TRBD1. CDR3 nucleotide sequence: TGTGCCAGCAGATGGACAGGGAGCACAGATACGCAGTATTTT. Encoded protein: CASRWTGSTDTQYF.